This passage covers 4 T cell receptor beta chains from one sample sequenced in a study of CD8+CD57+ T cells in acquired aplastic anemia. CDR3 and TCR beta VDJ profiling relied on a genomic DNA template. TCRdb re-called the reads through MiXCR, storing one row per CDR3 protein. Here the sample spans around 500,000 distinct CDR3 sequences, around a third being singletons. In patients chosen for sequencing, flow cytometry had shown CD8+CD57+ cell expansion. Sequencing was done on a sample of sorted CD4+, CD8+, or CD8+CD57+ T cells (not recorded which) from PBMCs. The receptors originated from a human donor with aplastic anemia.

In its sample, this clonotype was seen a few times. The gene calls are TRBV5-5 and TRBJ2-7, with unresolved D. Trimming took 2 bases from V and 0 from J, leaving 6 bases between them. Germline CDR1 and CDR2: SGHKS and YYEKEE (reference sequence). CDR3 length equals 13 residues. The CDR3 DNA follows: TGTGCCAGCAGCTTCGACTTCTCCTACGAGCAGTACTTC. Its translation is CASSFDFSYEQYF.

This clonotype turned up a few times. This chain links TRBV20-1 with TRBJ2-3; maybe TRBD2 (5 bases). There are 14 residues in the CDR3. V gave up 4 bases and J gave up 4 bases, with 15 bases separating them. Germline V gene sequence: CDR1 DFQATT, CDR2 SNEGSKA (reference sequence). This chain's CDR3 is CSAIYEGRADTQYF. DNA of the CDR3: TGCAGTGCTATATATGAGGGTAGGGCAGATACGCAGTATTTT.

This clonotype occurred many times. The V and J genes are TRBV20-1 and TRBJ1-6, with D possibly being TRBD1 (6 bases). The CDR3 extends over 14 amino acids. The V end was cut by 1 base, the J end by 9 bases, with 13 bases between. In germline, CDR1 is DFQATT, CDR2 SNEGSKA (reference sequence). CDR3 bases: TGCAGTGCTAGAGCGGGGGCTCCGAGTTCACCCCTCCACTTT. It specifies CSARAGAPSSPLHF.

This clonotype showed up just a few times. The V call is TRBV10-3, the J call TRBJ1-1; D is unclear. Germline V gene lookup returns CDR1 ENHRY and CDR2 SYGVKD. Trimming stripped 10 bases from V and 1 base from J, with 13 bases between. The CDR3 sequence is 13 residues long. The CDR3 here is CASSGLQNTEAFF. The DNA for the CDR3 is TGTGCCAGCAGCGGACTTCAGAACACTGAAGCTTTCTTT.